The 12 T cell receptor beta chains below were found in one sample sequenced in a study of immune characterization of retroperitoneal liposarcoma. Each CDR3 protein is one row after TCRdb ran MiXCR on the PCR reads. The data show about 10,000 distinct CDR3 sequences, around a quarter seen once. The sequenced sample was tumor tissue. Receptors originate from a female donor with retroperitoneal liposarcoma.

V usage is TRBV7-3 and J usage is TRBJ2-3; 10 bases align to TRBD2. J lost 2 bases, V lost 5 bases, and 7 bases had no gene match. The CDR3 runs to 16 residues. Looked up from germline, CDR1 is SGHTA and CDR2 is FQGTGA. For the CDR3, the DNA is TGTGCCAGCAGCGGGAGCGGGGGGGCCGCCACAGATACGCAGTATTTT. This gives the protein CASSGSGGAATDTQYF.

This chain connects TRBV6-1 to TRBJ2-1; 8 bases agree with TRBD2. The DNA end favors TRBJ2-7, so the J call may be wrong. The germline gives CDR1 MNHNS, CDR2 SASEGT. The CDR3 consists of 16 residues. The DNA of the CDR3 is TGTGCCAGCTCCCCCGGGTCGGGGGGGCCTGGGAATGAGCAGTACTTC. Its translation is CASSPGSGGPGNEQYF.

This clonotype counts as medium-sized. The chain is built from TRBV28 and TRBJ2-1, with 7 bases fitting TRBD1. The J segment lost 4 bases and the V segment lost 5 bases, leaving 8 bases of the junction unmatched. Germline V gene lookup returns CDR1 MDHEN and CDR2 SYDVKM. The length of the CDR3 is 15 residues. DNA of the CDR3: TGTGCCAGCAGTCCACAGGGGCCTATTTACAATGAGCAGTTCTTC. Translating gives CASSPQGPIYNEQFF. The full variable domain, in which reference TRBV28 and TRBJ2-1 provide the parts outside the CDR3, is DVKVTQSSRYLVKRTGEKVFLECVQDMDHENMFWYRQDPGLGLRLIYFSYDVKMKEKGDIPEGYSVSREKKERFSLILESASTNQTSMYLCASSPQGPIYNEQFFGPGTRLTVL.

This clonotype was seen ten or more times. J is TRBJ2-4 and V is TRBV7-6; tentative D call: TRBD2 (6 bases). CDR3 length: 14 residues. Trimming shortened V by 2 bases and J by 13 bases, and 18 bases separated the two germline ends. CDR1 is SGHVS, CDR2 FNYEAQ, per germline. CDR3 DNA sequence: TGTGCCAGCAGCTTAAGCGGGTCTAGTTATGAGCAGTACTTC. Its translation: CASSLSGSSYEQYF.

By sample share, this clonotype is medium-sized. The chain uses TRBV7-2 and TRBJ2-1, with 9 bases identical to TRBD2. The CDR3 consists of 15 residues. With V trimmed by 1 base and J by 3 bases, 1 base remained unmatched. Germline values: CDR1 SGHTA, CDR2 FQGNSA. CDR3 DNA sequence: TGTGCCAGCAGCTTAGATAGCGGGAGCTACAATGAGCAGTTCTTC. It encodes CASSLDSGSYNEQFF.

This clonotype ranks as medium-sized (0.01 to 0.1%). V gene TRBV6-1 combines with J gene TRBJ1-4, with 10 bases matching TRBD1. The V gene's germline CDR1 is MNHNS and CDR2 SASEGT. V lost 6 bases, J lost 7 bases, and 2 bases stayed unmatched. This CDR3 contains 13 residues. CDR3 DNA: TGTGCCAGCAGCCGGGACAGGGGTGAAAAACTGTTTTTT. Translated: CASSRDRGEKLFF.

This clonotype was found a few times. V is TRBV12-3 or TRBV12-4 and J is TRBJ1-2; TRBD1 matches 9 bases. Trimming took 3 bases from V and 2 from J; bases not matched to a gene: 4. The CDR3 totals 15 residues. The DNA for the CDR3 is TGTGCCAGCAGTTTTTCTACAGGGGGCAACTATGGCTACACCTTC. Its translation is CASSFSTGGNYGYTF.

The gene calls are TRBV12-3 or TRBV12-4 and TRBJ1-2; maybe TRBD1 (6 bases). Trimming shortened V by 3 bases and J by 2 bases, and 7 bases separated the two germline ends. This CDR3 has 13 residues. The CDR3 bases are TGTGCCAGCAGTTTGCAGGGGAACTATGGCTACACCTTC. Translating it yields CASSLQGNYGYTF.

This clonotype was detected a few times. The chain has TRBV25-1 and TRBJ2-5; D may be TRBD1 (5 bases). The CDR3 runs to 14 residues. Germline CDR1 reads MGHDK; CDR2 reads SYGVNS. The ends were cut back, 3 bases at V and 2 bases at J, with 10 bases in the middle. CDR3 amino acids: CASSDPRVQETQYF. CDR3 in DNA: TGTGCCAGCAGTGATCCCAGGGTGCAAGAGACCCAGTACTTC. The full variable domain, completed using reference TRBV25-1 and TRBJ2-5, is EADIYQTPRYLVIGTGKKITLECSQTMGHDKMYWYQQDPGMELHLIHYSYGVNSTEKGDLSSESTVSRIRTEHFPLTLESARPSHTSQYLCASSDPRVQETQYFGPGTRLLVL.

This clonotype showed up just a few times. This chain connects TRBV6-5 to TRBJ2-1, with D uncertain. Between the trimmed V and J ends, which lost 2 bases and 4 bases, there was a span of 3 bases. This CDR3 is 12 amino acids long. CDR1 and CDR2 from the germline V gene are MNHEY and SVGAGI. The CDR3 bases are TGTGCCAGCAGTTACGGGTACAATGAGCAGTTCTTC. This encodes CASSYGYNEQFF.

This clonotype ranks as medium-sized. The chain combines TRBV6-6 with TRBJ1-1; a weak D match, TRBD1 (5 bases). V was pared by 2 bases and J by 0 bases, with 10 bases between. Germline V gives CDR1 MNHNY, CDR2 SVGAGI (reference sequence). The CDR3 sequence is 15 residues long. The CDR3 is CASSYAGIMNTEAFF. The CDR3 nucleotides read TGTGCCAGCAGTTACGCAGGGATCATGAACACTGAAGCTTTCTTT.

Only a few counts were recorded for this clonotype. The V call is TRBV27, the J call TRBJ2-1, with D tentatively TRBD1 (6 bases). The V end lost 3 bases, the J end lost 13 bases, and 25 bases lay between the germline ends. In germline, CDR1 is MNHEY, CDR2 SMNVEV (reference sequence). The CDR3 runs to 16 residues. The CDR3 is CASSFGPQGKVETQFF. The CDR3 DNA reads as TGTGCCAGCAGTTTTGGTCCCCAGGGGAAAGTGGAGACCCAGTTCTTC.